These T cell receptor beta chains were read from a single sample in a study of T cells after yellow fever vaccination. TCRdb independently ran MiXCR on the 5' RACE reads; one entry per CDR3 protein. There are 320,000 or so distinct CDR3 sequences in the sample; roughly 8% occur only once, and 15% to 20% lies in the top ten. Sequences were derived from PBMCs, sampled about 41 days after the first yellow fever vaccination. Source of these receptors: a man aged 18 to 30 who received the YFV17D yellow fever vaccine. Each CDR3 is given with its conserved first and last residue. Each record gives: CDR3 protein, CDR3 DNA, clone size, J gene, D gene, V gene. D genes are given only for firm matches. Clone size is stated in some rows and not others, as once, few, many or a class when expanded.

CDR3aa: CASSEPASTTGELFF
CDR3nt: TGTGCCAGCAGTGAACCGGCTTCGACCACCGGGGAGCTGTTTTTT
abundance: many
j_gene: TRBJ2-2
d_gene: NA
v_gene: TRBV6-1

CDR3aa: CASSFWGATLLGAFF
CDR3nt: TGTGCCAGCAGTTTTTGGGGGGCCACCCTTCTCGGAGCTTTCTTT
abundance: few
j_gene: TRBJ1-1
d_gene: NA
v_gene: TRBV28

CDR3aa: CASSQSGRNQETQYF
CDR3nt: TGTGCCAGCAGCCAATCAGGACGGAACCAAGAGACCCAGTACTTC
abundance: NA
j_gene: TRBJ2-5
d_gene: NA
v_gene: TRBV7-9

CDR3aa: CASSYDRGYGYTF
CDR3nt: TGTGCCAGCAGTTATGACAGGGGCTACGGCTACACCTTC
abundance: few
j_gene: TRBJ1-2
d_gene: TRBD1
v_gene: TRBV6-6

CDR3aa: CASSKGGPDRGSPLHF
CDR3nt: TGTGCCAGCAGCAAAGGGGGCCCGGACAGGGGTTCACCCCTCCACTTT
abundance: once
j_gene: TRBJ1-6
d_gene: NA
v_gene: TRBV21-1

CDR3aa: CASSPNQGRSYNEQFF
CDR3nt: TGCGCCAGCAGCCCGAATCAGGGGCGCTCCTACAATGAGCAGTTCTTC
abundance: many
j_gene: TRBJ2-1
d_gene: NA
v_gene: TRBV5-1

CDR3aa: CASSIWRGSYEQFF
CDR3nt: TGTGCCAGCTCGATTTGGCGGGGATCCTATGAGCAGTTCTTC
abundance: few
j_gene: TRBJ2-1
d_gene: NA
v_gene: TRBV6-2/TRBV6-3

CDR3aa: CASSPGQGIHYGYTF
CDR3nt: TGTGCCAGCAGCCCGGGACAGGGCATTCACTATGGCTACACCTTC
abundance: NA
j_gene: TRBJ1-2
d_gene: TRBD1
v_gene: TRBV27

CDR3aa: CSARDPRRGSYEQYF
CDR3nt: TGCAGTGCTAGAGACCCGAGACGGGGGTCCTACGAGCAGTACTTC
abundance: NA
j_gene: TRBJ2-7
d_gene: NA
v_gene: TRBV20-1

CDR3aa: CASSPPSRARAFF
CDR3nt: TGTGCCAGCTCACCACCCTCGCGGGCTAGAGCTTTCTTT
abundance: few
j_gene: TRBJ1-1
d_gene: NA
v_gene: TRBV18

CDR3aa: CASTQTGIGGYTF
CDR3nt: TGTGCCAGCACCCAAACAGGGATTGGAGGCTACACCTTC
abundance: NA
j_gene: TRBJ1-2
d_gene: NA
v_gene: TRBV6-2/TRBV6-3

CDR3aa: CSASPGYSGNTIYF
CDR3nt: TGCAGTGCTAGTCCCGGCTACTCTGGAAACACCATATATTTT
abundance: NA
j_gene: TRBJ1-3
d_gene: NA
v_gene: TRBV20-1

CDR3aa: CASTPDGTVNTEAFF
CDR3nt: TGTGCCAGCACCCCAGACGGGACGGTGAACACTGAAGCTTTCTTT
abundance: few
j_gene: TRBJ1-1
d_gene: NA
v_gene: TRBV7-3

CDR3aa: CASIQTNEQFF
CDR3nt: TGTGCCAGCATTCAGACCAATGAGCAGTTCTTC
abundance: NA
j_gene: TRBJ2-1
d_gene: NA
v_gene: TRBV5-5

CDR3aa: CASSPWDNPTDTQYF
CDR3nt: TGTGCCAGCAGTCCGTGGGACAACCCCACAGATACGCAGTATTTT
abundance: few
j_gene: TRBJ2-3
d_gene: NA
v_gene: TRBV27

CDR3aa: CASSLKGTGVTEAFF
CDR3nt: TGTGCCAGCAGCTTAAAAGGGACAGGGGTCACTGAAGCTTTCTTT
abundance: few
j_gene: TRBJ1-1
d_gene: TRBD1
v_gene: TRBV7-3

CDR3aa: CASSLRSGFDYGYTF
CDR3nt: TGTGCCAGCAGCTTACGATCAGGGTTCGACTATGGCTACACCTTC
abundance: NA
j_gene: TRBJ1-2
d_gene: NA
v_gene: TRBV11-2

CDR3aa: CASSQDWTENTEAFF
CDR3nt: TGCGCCAGCAGCCAAGACTGGACAGAGAACACTGAAGCTTTCTTT
abundance: NA
j_gene: TRBJ1-1
d_gene: NA
v_gene: TRBV4-3

CDR3aa: CASSSSSREITGELFF
CDR3nt: TGCGCCAGCAGCTCCAGTTCCCGGGAAATAACCGGGGAGCTGTTTTTT
abundance: NA
j_gene: TRBJ2-2
d_gene: NA
v_gene: TRBV5-1

CDR3aa: CASRGGENYGYTF
CDR3nt: TGTGCCAGCAGGGGAGGGGAAAACTATGGCTACACCTTC
abundance: NA
j_gene: TRBJ1-2
d_gene: NA
v_gene: TRBV6-6

CDR3aa: CASSPRTANEKLFF
CDR3nt: TGTGCCAGCAGCCCCAGGACAGCTAATGAAAAACTGTTTTTT
abundance: many
j_gene: TRBJ1-4
d_gene: NA
v_gene: TRBV7-2

CDR3aa: CASRPWTGESGELFF
CDR3nt: TGTGCCAGTAGACCCTGGACAGGGGAGAGCGGGGAGCTGTTTTTT
abundance: NA
j_gene: TRBJ2-2
d_gene: TRBD1
v_gene: TRBV19

CDR3aa: CASSLGGRSSTDTQYF
CDR3nt: TGTGCCAGCAGCCTCGGTGGGCGCTCAAGCACAGATACGCAGTATTTT
abundance: few
j_gene: TRBJ2-3
d_gene: NA
v_gene: TRBV7-9

CDR3aa: CASGPGYNEQFF
CDR3nt: TGCGCCAGCGGGCCAGGGTACAATGAGCAGTTCTTC
abundance: NA
j_gene: TRBJ2-1
d_gene: NA
v_gene: TRBV5-1

CDR3aa: CSARQGAGNYGYTF
CDR3nt: TGCAGCGCCCGACAGGGGGCTGGTAACTATGGCTACACCTTC
abundance: NA
j_gene: TRBJ1-2
d_gene: TRBD1
v_gene: TRBV29-1

CDR3aa: CASSREGQPQHF
CDR3nt: TGTGCCAGCAGCCGTGAGGGGCAGCCCCAGCATTTT
abundance: NA
j_gene: TRBJ1-5
d_gene: NA
v_gene: TRBV5-6

CDR3aa: CSAKLSSGISNQPQHF
CDR3nt: TGCAGTGCTAAATTATCCTCAGGGATTAGCAATCAGCCCCAGCATTTT
abundance: many
j_gene: TRBJ1-5
d_gene: NA
v_gene: TRBV20-1

CDR3aa: CSVVDRQETQYF
CDR3nt: TGCAGCGTTGTGGACAGGCAAGAGACCCAGTACTTC
abundance: few
j_gene: TRBJ2-5
d_gene: TRBD1
v_gene: TRBV29-1

CDR3aa: CASSQVGSGGANVLTF
CDR3nt: TGTGCCAGCAGCCAAGTAGGGAGCGGGGGGGCCAACGTCCTGACTTTC
abundance: NA
j_gene: TRBJ2-6
d_gene: NA
v_gene: TRBV3-1

CDR3aa: CASRSFGRSTIYNEQFF
CDR3nt: TGTGCCAGCAGATCCTTTGGGCGGAGCACCATCTACAATGAGCAGTTCTTC
abundance: NA
j_gene: TRBJ2-1
d_gene: NA
v_gene: TRBV7-2

CDR3aa: CASTSGVADTQYF
CDR3nt: TGTGCCAGTACTAGCGGGGTAGCAGATACGCAGTATTTT
abundance: many
j_gene: TRBJ2-3
d_gene: TRBD2
v_gene: TRBV5-6

CDR3aa: CASSWKGAYQETQYF
CDR3nt: TGCGCCAGCAGCTGGAAGGGGGCGTACCAAGAGACCCAGTACTTC
abundance: few
j_gene: TRBJ2-5
d_gene: TRBD1
v_gene: TRBV5-1

CDR3aa: CASSPGQTTAKNIQYF
CDR3nt: TGTGCCAGCTCACCAGGTCAAACCACAGCCAAAAACATTCAGTACTTC
abundance: NA
j_gene: TRBJ2-4
d_gene: NA
v_gene: TRBV18

CDR3aa: CASSLGQGLVEAFF
CDR3nt: TGTGCCAGCAGTCTGGGACAGGGGCTGGTTGAAGCTTTCTTT
abundance: few
j_gene: TRBJ1-1
d_gene: TRBD1
v_gene: TRBV12-3/TRBV12-4

CDR3aa: CASRGAAGALGDTQYF
CDR3nt: TGTGCCAGCAGGGGTGCGGCGGGGGCCCTGGGAGATACGCAGTATTTT
abundance: many
j_gene: TRBJ2-3
d_gene: NA
v_gene: TRBV6-1

CDR3aa: CASSIRNTGELFF
CDR3nt: TGTGCCAGCAGTATCCGGAACACCGGGGAGCTGTTTTTT
abundance: many
j_gene: TRBJ2-2
d_gene: NA
v_gene: TRBV28

CDR3aa: CASSLEDRVYSEQYF
CDR3nt: TGTGCCAGCAGCTTAGAGGACAGGGTTTATTCCGAGCAGTACTTC
abundance: many
j_gene: TRBJ2-7
d_gene: TRBD1
v_gene: TRBV7-2